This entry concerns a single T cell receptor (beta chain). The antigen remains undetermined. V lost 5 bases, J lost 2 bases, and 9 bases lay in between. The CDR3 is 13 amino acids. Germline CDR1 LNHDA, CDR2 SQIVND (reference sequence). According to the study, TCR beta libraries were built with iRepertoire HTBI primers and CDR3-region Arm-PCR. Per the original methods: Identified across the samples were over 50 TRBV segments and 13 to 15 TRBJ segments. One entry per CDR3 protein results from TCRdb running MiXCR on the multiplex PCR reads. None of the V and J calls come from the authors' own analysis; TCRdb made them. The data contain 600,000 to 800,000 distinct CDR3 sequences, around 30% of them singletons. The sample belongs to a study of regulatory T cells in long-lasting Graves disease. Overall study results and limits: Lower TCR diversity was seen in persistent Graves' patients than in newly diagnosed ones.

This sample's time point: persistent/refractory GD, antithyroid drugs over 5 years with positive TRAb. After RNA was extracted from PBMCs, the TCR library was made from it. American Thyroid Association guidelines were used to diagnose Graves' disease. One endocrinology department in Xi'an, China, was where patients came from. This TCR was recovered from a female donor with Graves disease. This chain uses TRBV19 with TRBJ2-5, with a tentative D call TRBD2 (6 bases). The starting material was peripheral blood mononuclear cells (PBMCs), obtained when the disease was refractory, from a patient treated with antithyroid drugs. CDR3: CASSAAGQETQYF. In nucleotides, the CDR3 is TGTGCCAGTAGTGCGGCGGGACAAGAGACCCAGTACTTC.